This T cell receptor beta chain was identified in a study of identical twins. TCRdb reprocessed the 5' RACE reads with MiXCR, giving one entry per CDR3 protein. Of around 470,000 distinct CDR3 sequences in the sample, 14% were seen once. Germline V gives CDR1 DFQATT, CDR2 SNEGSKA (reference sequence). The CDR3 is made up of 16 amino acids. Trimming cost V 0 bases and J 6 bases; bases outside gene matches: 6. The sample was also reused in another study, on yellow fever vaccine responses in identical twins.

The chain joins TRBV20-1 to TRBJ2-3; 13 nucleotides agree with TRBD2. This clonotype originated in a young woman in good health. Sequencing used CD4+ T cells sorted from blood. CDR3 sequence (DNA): TGCAGTGCTAGAGACACTAGCGGGAGGGCATTGGATACGCAGTATTTT. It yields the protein CSARDTSGRALDTQYF.